This T cell receptor beta chain was sequenced for a study of blood T cell repertoires in COVID-19. At the level of the study: Nucleic acid was either cDNA or gDNA, and it came from T cells, B-cell-depleted T cells, or PBMCs.

The CDR3 length is 16 residues. Germline V CDR1 and CDR2: SGHTA, FQGNSA. Trimming took off 1 base at V and 5 bases at J, with 14 bases between the two ends. Original methodology: Reference gene primer amplification yielded estimated nucleated cell counts. Only in-frame clones appear in the TCRdb table, and some are missing; sequencing was by immunoSEQ multiplex PCR. The DNA gave D and trimming, while V, J and clone size come from that table. The sample contains 100,000 to 150,000 clones, around 88% of which appear only once. Residents of 24 US areas, aged roughly 18 to 89 years, made up the participants. Cohort 3 donors counted as recovered after two negative PCRs, clearance, or resolved symptoms.

This TCR derives from a woman in her fifties or sixties who had recovered from COVID-19. The rearrangement joins TRBV7-2 to TRBJ2-2, with a weak D call TRBD1 (7 bases). The sequencing input was PBMCs or T cells enriched from blood (not recorded which). The CDR3 nucleotides read TGTGCCAGCAGCTTAGGCGGGACAGCCTCTACCGGGGAGCTGTTTTTT. It yields the protein CASSLGGTASTGELFF.